This TCR beta chain emerged from a study of T cells after posttransplantation cyclophosphamide. Overall study findings and caveats: TRB overlap between skin or GI tissue T cells and blood was limited. Donor-recipient repertoire similarity was low at 1-2 months, rising over year one. TRB clonality was highly associated with recipient CMV seropositivity and reactivation.

A few counts support this clone. The antigen is unknown. CDR3 length: 11 residues. The V end was cut by 6 bases, the J end by 3 bases, with 9 bases between. CDR1 DFQATT and CDR2 SNEGSKA come from the germline V gene (reference sequence). The repertoire was sequenced with immunoSEQ multiplex PCR; TCRdb's copy has only in-frame clones and lacks some. The sample counts 25,000 to 35,000 clones, none seen once; the ten largest own approximately 4.8%. Peripheral blood was collected from the related graft donor on the marrow donation day. The chain couples TRBV20-1 to TRBJ2-7; the D is unclear. The sequence was collected from a woman in her thirties in good health and a related stem cell transplant donor. Specimen: PBMCs. The CDR3 DNA reads as TGCAGTGCAGTGACTGGCTACGAGCAGTACTTC. This gives the protein CSAVTGYEQYF.